Shown below are 20 T cell receptor beta chains from a single sample sequenced in a study of blood T cells in healthy people across ages. A second roughly 6 to 11 cycle PCR used barcoded and J-beta primers. TCRdb processed the 5' RACE reads anew with MiXCR; each CDR3 protein has one entry. Among approximately 880,000 distinct CDR3 sequences listed, roughly 43% were seen once. Sequencing was carried out using blood. These receptor sequences come from a man aged 25 to 40 in good health.

This clonotype was seen at least ten times. The genes are TRBV5-1 and TRBJ2-1, with D maybe TRBD1 (6 bases). Trimming stripped 1 base from V and 7 bases from J, with 9 bases between. CDR1 and CDR2 from the germline V gene are SGHRS and YFSETQ. The CDR3 extends over 13 amino acids. This CDR3 is CASSLRQVNEQFF. The CDR3 DNA reads TGCGCCAGCAGCTTGCGACAGGTGAATGAGCAGTTCTTC.

This clonotype was recorded at least ten times. V usage is TRBV3-1 and J usage is TRBJ2-3, with a possible D match to TRBD1 (5 bases). The CDR3 contains 15 residues. The germline V and J ends were trimmed by 4 bases and 0 bases, with 11 bases remaining between them. The V gene's germline CDR1 is LGHDT and CDR2 YNNKEL (reference sequence). The DNA of the CDR3 is TGTGCCAGCAGCCCATCCACAGGAAGCACAGATACGCAGTATTTT. Translated: CASSPSTGSTDTQYF.

This chain joins TRBV7-9 and TRBJ2-4, with TRBD2 identical over 7 bases. The J call may be mistaken, given a closer DNA end match to TRBJ2-7. The length of the CDR3 is 15 residues. The germline gives CDR1 SEHNR, CDR2 FQNEAQ (reference sequence). CDR3 in DNA: TGTGCCAGCAGCTTACGGGGGGATGACTTCGACGAGCAGTACTTC. It specifies CASSLRGDDFDEQYF.

This clonotype appeared many times. The genes are TRBV29-1 and TRBJ2-7; TRBD1 aligns across 9 bases. Trimming removed 1 base from V and 2 bases from J; junction bases left unmatched: 3. CDR3 size: 14 residues. Germline values: CDR1 SQVTM, CDR2 ANQGSEA. CDR3 loop: CSVEGTGETYEQYF. For the CDR3, the DNA is TGCAGCGTTGAAGGGACAGGGGAAACCTACGAGCAGTACTTC.

This clonotype was seen more than once but under ten times. The chain joins TRBV12-3 or TRBV12-4 to TRBJ2-5; 9 positions match TRBD1. The CDR3 is 17 amino acids. The V gene end was trimmed by 0 bases and the J gene end by 4 bases; junction bases not matched to a gene: 9. The CDR3 nucleotides are TGTGCCAGCAGTTTAGCTCCGGGACAGGGTGGTCCAGAGACCCAGTACTTC. Translation: CASSLAPGQGGPETQYF.

The chain has TRBV5-6 and TRBJ1-2; TRBD1 is a possible D gene (5 bases). With 5 bases removed from V and 8 bases from J, the gap between germline ends came to 25 bases. The V gene's germline CDR1 is SGHDT and CDR2 YYEEEE. The CDR3 extends over 16 amino acids. The CDR3 spells CASSFEVTGTAGGYTF. The CDR3 DNA sequence: TGTGCCAGCAGTTTTGAAGTTACCGGGACGGCGGGAGGCTACACCTTC.

The gene calls are TRBV28 and TRBJ2-3; possibly TRBD2 for D (6 bases). Germline loops: CDR1 MDHEN, CDR2 SYDVKM. Deletions cut 6 bases from V and 5 bases from J, with 18 bases between. The CDR3 spans 15 residues. CDR3 region: CASSPATSGLDTQYF. CDR3 in DNA: TGTGCCAGCAGCCCAGCGACTAGTGGTTTAGATACGCAGTATTTT.

The chain employs TRBV29-1 and TRBJ1-2; D remains ambiguous. The CDR3 contains 11 residues. Trimming removed 5 bases at V and 8 bases at J, with 12 bases between. CDR1 SQVTM and CDR2 ANQGSEA come from the germline V gene. Here the CDR3 reads CSVMGGYGYTF. In DNA form, the CDR3 reads TGCAGCGTTATGGGTGGATACGGCTACACCTTC.

CDR3 in DNA: TGTGCCAGCACCCAGGGACTAGCGGGGTTCAATGAGCAGTTCTTC. Protein: CASTQGLAGFNEQFF. This rearrangement joins TRBV27 to TRBJ2-1, with 13 bases aligning to TRBD2. The germline CDR1 and CDR2 sequences are MNHEY and SMNVEV (reference sequence). This CDR3 comprises 15 residues. V lost 7 bases, J lost 6 bases, and 6 bases stayed unmatched.

The V gene is TRBV20-1, the J gene TRBJ2-3; 7 bases map to TRBD2. The CDR3 covers 15 residues. V was clipped by 6 bases and J by 0 bases; unmatched bases: 9. Per germline, CDR1 DFQATT and CDR2 SNEGSKA (reference sequence). The CDR3 coding sequence is TGCAGTGCCCCCCTCCCGGGGGGAAGCACAGATACGCAGTATTTT. Residues: CSAPLPGGSTDTQYF.

This sequence joins TRBV4-2 and TRBJ2-2, with 7 bases fitting TRBD1. The CDR3 spans 17 residues. CDR1 is LGHNA and CDR2 is YNFKEQ in the germline V gene. The V segment lost 0 bases and the J segment 3 bases; nucleotides outside the gene matches: 7. The CDR3 region is CASSQDRGGWDTGELFF. The CDR3 coding sequence is TGTGCCAGCAGCCAAGATCGAGGGGGCTGGGACACCGGGGAGCTGTTTTTT.

A note on this clonotype: Compared with germline, one end of the junction differs, possibly owing to a read error. This chain connects TRBV10-3 to TRBJ1-2, with D unresolved. The CDR3 is 16 residues long. In germline, CDR1 is ENHRY, CDR2 SYGVKD. The CDR3 coding sequence is TGTGCCACCAGTGAGAGTGCTTTGTCAGAATTCTATGGCTACACCTTC. The encoded protein is CATSESALSEFYGYTF.

The chain recombines TRBV4-2 with TRBJ2-5; D ambiguous. The end of the DNA fits TRBJ2-7 better, so the J call may be wrong. From germline, CDR1 is LGHNA and CDR2 YNFKEQ. The CDR3 runs to 14 residues. CDR3 sequence (DNA): TGTGCCAGCAGCCAAGACCTAGGCCCCTACGAGCAGTACTTC. Amino acid sequence: CASSQDLGPYEQYF.

The J gene is TRBJ1-2, the V gene TRBV21-1. TRBV21-1 is reported as a pseudogene. This CDR3 comprises 16 residues. CDR3 region: CASSKGGGDFNYGYTF. CDR3 bases: TGTGCCAGCAGCAAAGGGGGAGGGGACTTCAACTATGGCTACACCTTC.

This chain joins TRBV9 and TRBJ1-1; a possible D gene is TRBD1 (5 bases). Germline V gene lookup returns CDR1 SGDLS and CDR2 YYNGEE. CDR3 length: 14 amino acids. The V and J ends lost 0 bases and 2 bases respectively, with 8 bases between them. In DNA, the CDR3 is TGTGCCAGCAGCGTAGAGGGGAAAAACACTGAAGCTTTCTTT. Protein product: CASSVEGKNTEAFF.

This clonotype occurred a few times. V is TRBV20-1 and J is TRBJ2-7; D may be TRBD1 (6 bases). The CDR3 is made up of 12 amino acids. The ends were cut back, 4 bases at V and 2 bases at J, with 9 bases in the middle. Germline CDR1 and CDR2: DFQATT and SNEGSKA (reference sequence). CDR3 bases: TGCAGTGCTACCACAGGGCCCTACGAGCAGTACTTC. This translates into CSATTGPYEQYF.

This clonotype appeared many times. V and J are TRBV12-3 or TRBV12-4 and TRBJ2-5; D is uncertain. The CDR3 length is 14 residues. Trimming took 7 bases from V and 3 from J, leaving 15 bases between them. This CDR3 is CASTKLGREETQYF. The CDR3 coding sequence is TGTGCCAGCACCAAACTGGGCAGAGAAGAGACCCAGTACTTC.

This clonotype was observed a few times. CDR3 bases: TGCAGTGCTCCTCGGGGGGCCCGTTACAATGAGCAGTTCTTC. Residues: CSAPRGARYNEQFF. The chain uses TRBV20-1 and TRBJ2-1, with D tentatively TRBD2 (7 bases). CDR1 and CDR2 from the germline V gene are DFQATT and SNEGSKA (reference sequence). CDR3 length equals 14 residues. Deletions cut 5 bases from V and 4 bases from J, with 15 bases between.

The gene calls are TRBV11-3 and TRBJ2-2; no clear D. Trimming took off 1 base at V and 4 bases at J, with 4 bases between the two ends. CDR3 length equals 13 residues. Germline assignment: CDR1 SGHNT and CDR2 YENEEA. The CDR3 loop is CASSLVSTGELFF. CDR3 nucleotide sequence: TGTGCCAGCAGCTTAGTGAGCACCGGGGAGCTGTTTTTT.

This clonotype was picked up a small number of times. The V and J genes are TRBV7-2 and TRBJ2-1, with D possibly being TRBD2 (6 bases). V lost 4 bases to trimming and J lost 3 bases, with 13 bases between them. The CDR3 runs 15 residues. Germline V gene lookup returns CDR1 SGHTA and CDR2 FQGNSA. CDR3 loop: CASSSPSVSYNEQFF. The CDR3 nucleotides are TGTGCCAGCAGCTCGCCTAGCGTTAGCTACAATGAGCAGTTCTTC.